This T cell receptor beta chain was recorded in a study of cytomegalovirus exposure and HLA in healthy donors. The CDR3 is made up of 16 amino acids. V was pared by 2 bases and J by 2 bases, with 8 bases of the junction left unmatched. Germline CDR1 reads SGHDT; CDR2 reads YYEEEE. Primers included in the PCR were 60 Vbeta and 13 Jbeta primers. Profiling relied on immunoSEQ multiplex PCR, and the TCRdb table lists in-frame clones only, not all of them. The sample carries around 160,000 clones, roughly 80% recorded once. The clonotype was recovered from a man aged 35-49 years in good health and CMV-seropositive. This sequence joins TRBV5-6 and TRBJ2-7; 9 nucleotides match TRBD1. Sample: PBMCs. CDR3 sequence reads: CASSFLGDREAYEQYF. CDR3 sequence (DNA): TGTGCCAGCAGCTTCTTGGGGGACAGGGAAGCCTACGAGCAGTACTTC.